This T cell receptor (beta chain) was sequenced during a study of control samples from healthy donors and cancer patients. The data were produced by immunoSEQ multiplex PCR, yet TCRdb's version contains in-frame clones alone and is incomplete. The sample contains more than 10,000 clones, roughly 94% of which appear only once. Germline CDR1 reads MNHNY; CDR2 reads SVGAGI (reference sequence). This CDR3 has 14 amino acids. V was shortened by 3 bases and J by 2 bases, with 10 bases between the two germline ends. This clonotype was sampled from an older man with head and neck cancer. The chain employs TRBV6-6 and TRBJ1-2, with D possibly TRBD1 on 6 matching bases. The material sequenced was PBMCs. CDR3 sequence: CASSYRQDNYGYTF. In DNA form, the CDR3 reads TGTGCCAGCAGTTATCGACAGGACAACTATGGCTACACCTTC.